The 5 T cell receptor beta chains given below trace back to one sample, sequenced in a study of T cell repertoires in cytomegalovirus infection. TCRdb redid the calling of the reads with MiXCR, one entry per CDR3 protein. The repertoire includes around 260,000 distinct CDR3 sequences, approximately 9.1% of them detected once, and around 16% sits in the top ten. Sequenced: PBMCs. The source is a human donor in good health (CMV status not recorded). Some clones in this sample may be carry-over from other donors' samples.

The sample holds many counts of this clonotype. The gene calls are TRBV6-2 or TRBV6-3 and TRBJ1-5; no firm D call. The V end was cut by 5 bases, the J end by 0 bases, with 17 bases between. The CDR3 consists of 17 residues. CDR1 and CDR2 from the germline V gene are MNHEY and SVGEGT. The CDR3 region has the DNA TGTGCCAGCAGTCTAACCGACCCGGGATATAGCAATCAGCCCCAGCATTTT. Translated: CASSLTDPGYSNQPQHF.

The sample holds many counts of this clonotype. V is TRBV7-9 and J is TRBJ1-1; a possible D gene is TRBD1 (6 bases). The CDR3 sequence is 15 residues long. Trimming left V 4 bases short and J 5 bases short, with 17 bases between. The germline gives CDR1 SEHNR, CDR2 FQNEAQ (reference sequence). CDR3 in DNA: TGTGCCAGCAGCTCCCGAGGGGGGGGCATTACTGAAGCTTTCTTT. Its protein is CASSSRGGGITEAFF.

This clonotype showed up many times. This chain links TRBV5-1 with TRBJ1-4; possible D gene TRBD1, 6 bases. The CDR3 sequence is 13 residues long. Germline V CDR1 and CDR2: SGHRS, YFSETQ. The V end was cut by 4 bases, the J end by 4 bases, with 8 bases between. The DNA for the CDR3 is TGCGCCAGCAGCCAAGGGGGTAATGAAAAACTGTTTTTT. It yields the protein CASSQGGNEKLFF.

This clonotype appeared many times. The chain joins TRBV19 to TRBJ1-1; D is unresolved. The germline gives CDR1 LNHDA, CDR2 SQIVND (reference sequence). Trimming cost V 5 bases and J 0 bases, with 7 bases left between them. The length of the CDR3 is 13 residues. In DNA form, the CDR3 reads TGTGCCAGTAGTTCTTGGGTGAACACTGAAGCTTTCTTT. Translated: CASSSWVNTEAFF.

This clonotype was recorded at least ten times. The chain couples TRBV6-6 to TRBJ2-1; TRBD1 might be the D (6 bases). The ends were cut back, 6 bases at V and 2 bases at J, with 14 bases in the middle. The CDR3 totals 15 residues. Germline CDR1 reads MNHNY; CDR2 reads SVGAGI (reference sequence). CDR3 sequence: CASSFQGKTYNEQFF. The CDR3 DNA is TGTGCCAGCAGCTTCCAGGGGAAAACCTACAATGAGCAGTTCTTC.